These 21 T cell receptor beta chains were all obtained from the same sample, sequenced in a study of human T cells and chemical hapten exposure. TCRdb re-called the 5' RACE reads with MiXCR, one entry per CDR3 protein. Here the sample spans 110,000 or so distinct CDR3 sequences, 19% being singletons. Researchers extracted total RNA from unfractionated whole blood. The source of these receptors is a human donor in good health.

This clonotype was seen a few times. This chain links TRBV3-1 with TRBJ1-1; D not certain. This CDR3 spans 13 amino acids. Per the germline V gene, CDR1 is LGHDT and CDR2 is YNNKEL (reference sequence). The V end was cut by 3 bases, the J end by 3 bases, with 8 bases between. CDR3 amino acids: CASSQGSHTEAFF. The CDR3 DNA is TGTGCCAGCAGCCAGGGGAGCCACACTGAAGCTTTCTTT.

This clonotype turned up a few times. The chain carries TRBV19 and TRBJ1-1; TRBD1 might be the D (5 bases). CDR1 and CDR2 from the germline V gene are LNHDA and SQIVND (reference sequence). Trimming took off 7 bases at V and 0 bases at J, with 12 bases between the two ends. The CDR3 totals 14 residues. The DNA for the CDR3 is TGTGCCAGTACGCAGGGTCGTATGAACACTGAAGCTTTCTTT. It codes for CASTQGRMNTEAFF. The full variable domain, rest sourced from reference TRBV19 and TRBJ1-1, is DGGITQSPKYLFRKEGQNVTLSCEQNLNHDAMYWYRQDPGQGLRLIYYSQIVNDFQKGDIAEGYSVSREKKESFPLTVTSAQKNPTAFYLCASTQGRMNTEAFFGQGTRLTVV.

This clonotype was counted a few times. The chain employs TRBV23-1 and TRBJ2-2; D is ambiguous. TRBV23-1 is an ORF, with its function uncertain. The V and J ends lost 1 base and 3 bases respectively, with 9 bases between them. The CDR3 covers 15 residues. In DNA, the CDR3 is TGCGCCAGCAGTCAATTGGGTGGTGACACCGGGGAGCTGTTTTTT. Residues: CASSQLGGDTGELFF.

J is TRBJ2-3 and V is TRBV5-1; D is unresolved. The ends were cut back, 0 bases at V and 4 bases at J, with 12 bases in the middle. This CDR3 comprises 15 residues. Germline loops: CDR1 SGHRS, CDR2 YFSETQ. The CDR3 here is CASSLDAYTSDTQYF. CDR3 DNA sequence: TGCGCCAGCAGCTTGGATGCCTACACATCAGATACGCAGTATTTT.

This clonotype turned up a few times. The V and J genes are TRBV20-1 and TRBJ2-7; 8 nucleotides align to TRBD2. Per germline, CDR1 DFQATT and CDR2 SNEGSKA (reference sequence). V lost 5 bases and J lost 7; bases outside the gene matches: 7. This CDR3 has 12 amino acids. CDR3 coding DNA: TGCAGTGCTGAGGCGGGGGGCTCGGAGCAGTACTTC. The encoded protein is CSAEAGGSEQYF.

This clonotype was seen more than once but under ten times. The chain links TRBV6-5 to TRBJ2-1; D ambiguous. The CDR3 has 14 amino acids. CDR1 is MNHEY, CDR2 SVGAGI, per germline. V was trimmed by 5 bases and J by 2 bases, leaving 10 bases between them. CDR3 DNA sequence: TGTGCCAGCAGTAATTCCCGCGCCTACAATGAGCAGTTCTTC. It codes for CASSNSRAYNEQFF.

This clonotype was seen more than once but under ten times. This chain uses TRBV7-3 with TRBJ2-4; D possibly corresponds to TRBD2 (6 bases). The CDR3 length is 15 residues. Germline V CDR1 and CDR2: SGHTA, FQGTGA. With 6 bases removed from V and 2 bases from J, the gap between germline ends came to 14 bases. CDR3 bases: TGTGCCAGCAGGGAACCCGGGGGATCCAAAAACATTCAGTACTTC. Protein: CASREPGGSKNIQYF.

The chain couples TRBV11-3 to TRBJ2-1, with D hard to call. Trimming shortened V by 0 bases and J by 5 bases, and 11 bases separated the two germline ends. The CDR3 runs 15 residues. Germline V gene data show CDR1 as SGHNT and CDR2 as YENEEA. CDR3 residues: CASSLDPARHNEQFF. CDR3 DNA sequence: TGTGCCAGCAGCTTAGATCCCGCTAGACACAATGAGCAGTTCTTC. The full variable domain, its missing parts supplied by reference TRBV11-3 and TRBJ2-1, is EAGVVQSPRYKIIEKKQPVAFWCNPISGHNTLYWYLQNLGQGPELLIRYENEEAVDDSQLPKDRFSAERLKGVDSTLKIQPAELGDSAVYLCASSLDPARHNEQFFGPGTRLTVL.

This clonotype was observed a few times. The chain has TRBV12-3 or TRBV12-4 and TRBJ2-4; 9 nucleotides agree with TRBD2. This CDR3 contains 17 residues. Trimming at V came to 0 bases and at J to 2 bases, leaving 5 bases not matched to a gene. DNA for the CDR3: TGTGCCAGCAGTTTAGCGCTAGCGGGAAGGTCCAAAAACATTCAGTACTTC. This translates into CASSLALAGRSKNIQYF.

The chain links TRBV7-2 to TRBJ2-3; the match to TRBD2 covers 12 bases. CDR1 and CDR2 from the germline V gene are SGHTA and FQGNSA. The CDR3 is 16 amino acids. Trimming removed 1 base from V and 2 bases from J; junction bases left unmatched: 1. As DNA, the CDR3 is TGTGCCAGCAGCTTAGGACTAGCGGGAGACACAGATACGCAGTATTTT. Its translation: CASSLGLAGDTDTQYF.

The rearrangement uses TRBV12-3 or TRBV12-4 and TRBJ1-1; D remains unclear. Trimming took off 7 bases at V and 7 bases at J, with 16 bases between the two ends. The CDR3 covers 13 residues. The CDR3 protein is CASTPYPGSEAFF. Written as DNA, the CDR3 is TGTGCCAGCACCCCTTACCCCGGCAGTGAAGCTTTCTTT.

The CDR3 bases are TGTGCCAGCTCACCGTCGCTTAATGAAAAACTGTTTTTT. Translating it yields CASSPSLNEKLFF. The chain combines TRBV18 with TRBJ1-4; the D is unclear. The ends were cut back, 3 bases at V and 4 bases at J, with 6 bases in the middle. This CDR3 has 13 residues. Per the germline V gene, CDR1 is KGHSH and CDR2 is LQKENI.

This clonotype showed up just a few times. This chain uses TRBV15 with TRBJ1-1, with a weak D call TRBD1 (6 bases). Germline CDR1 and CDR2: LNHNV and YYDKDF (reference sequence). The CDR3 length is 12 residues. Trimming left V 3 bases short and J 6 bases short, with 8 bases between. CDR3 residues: CATSSRGSEAFF. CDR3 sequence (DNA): TGTGCCACCAGCAGCAGGGGCTCTGAAGCTTTCTTT.

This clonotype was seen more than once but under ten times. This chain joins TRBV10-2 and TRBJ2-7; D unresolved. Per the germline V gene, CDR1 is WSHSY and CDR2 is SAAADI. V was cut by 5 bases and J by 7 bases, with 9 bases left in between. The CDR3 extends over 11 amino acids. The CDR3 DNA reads TGCGCCAGCAGTATCGTGGGGGAGCAGTACTTC. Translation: CASSIVGEQYF.

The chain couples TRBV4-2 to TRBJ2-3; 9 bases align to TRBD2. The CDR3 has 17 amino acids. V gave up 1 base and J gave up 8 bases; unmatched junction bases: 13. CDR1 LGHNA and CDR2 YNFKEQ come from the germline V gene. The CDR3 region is CASSQGSVAGEEGTQYF. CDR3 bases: TGTGCCAGCAGCCAAGGGTCGGTAGCGGGAGAAGAAGGTACGCAGTATTTT.

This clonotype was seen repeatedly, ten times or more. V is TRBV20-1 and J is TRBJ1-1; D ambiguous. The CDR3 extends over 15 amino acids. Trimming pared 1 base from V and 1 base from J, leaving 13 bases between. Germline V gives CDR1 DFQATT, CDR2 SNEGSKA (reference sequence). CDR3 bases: TGCAGTGCTAGAGTTTATGCGGGATCGAACACTGAAGCTTTCTTT. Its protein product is CSARVYAGSNTEAFF.

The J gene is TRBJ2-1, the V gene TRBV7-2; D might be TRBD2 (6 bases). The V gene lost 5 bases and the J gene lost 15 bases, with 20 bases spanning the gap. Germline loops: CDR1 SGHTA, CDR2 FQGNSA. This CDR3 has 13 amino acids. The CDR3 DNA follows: TGTGCCAGCAGCGGTCGACTAGACCCTATTCCGTTCTTC. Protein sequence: CASSGRLDPIPFF.

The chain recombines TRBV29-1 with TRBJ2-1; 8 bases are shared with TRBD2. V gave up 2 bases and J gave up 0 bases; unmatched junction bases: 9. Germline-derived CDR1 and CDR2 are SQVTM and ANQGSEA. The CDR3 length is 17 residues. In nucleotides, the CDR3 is TGCAGCGTTGAAAGGAGCGGGAGATTTTTCTCCTACAATGAGCAGTTCTTC. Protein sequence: CSVERSGRFFSYNEQFF.

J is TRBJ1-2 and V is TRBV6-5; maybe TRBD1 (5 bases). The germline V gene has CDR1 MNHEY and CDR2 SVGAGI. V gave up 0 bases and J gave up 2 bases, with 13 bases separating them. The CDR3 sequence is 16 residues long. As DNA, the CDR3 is TGTGCCAGCAGTTACTCGATTAGGGGAACGAACTATGGCTACACCTTC. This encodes CASSYSIRGTNYGYTF.

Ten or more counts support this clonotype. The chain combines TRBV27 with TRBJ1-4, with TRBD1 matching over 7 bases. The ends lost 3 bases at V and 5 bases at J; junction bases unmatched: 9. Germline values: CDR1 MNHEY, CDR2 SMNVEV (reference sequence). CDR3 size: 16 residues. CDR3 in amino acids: CASSFARGQRNEKLFF. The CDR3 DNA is TGTGCCAGCAGTTTTGCCAGGGGACAGAGAAATGAAAAACTGTTTTTT.

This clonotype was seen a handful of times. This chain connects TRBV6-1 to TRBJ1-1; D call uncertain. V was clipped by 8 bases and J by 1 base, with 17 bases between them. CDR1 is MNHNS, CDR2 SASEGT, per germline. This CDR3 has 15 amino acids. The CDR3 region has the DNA TGTGCCAGCGTCGAACAGTTAATTAAGAACACTGAAGCTTTCTTT. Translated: CASVEQLIKNTEAFF.